Presented here are 8 T cell receptor beta chains from one specimen sequenced in a study of blood T cell repertoires in COVID-19. Clones were sequenced by immunoSEQ multiplex PCR, and TCRdb holds only the in-frame ones, with some missing. Of about 230,000 clones listed, 80% to 90% are singletons. The sequencing sample was made of peripheral blood. The receptors here all came from a man in his forties with acute or convalescent COVID-19.

The V and J genes are TRBV3-1 (or the pseudogene TRBV3-2) and TRBJ2-7, with D perhaps TRBD2 (5 bases). The length of the CDR3 is 17 residues. Between the trimmed V and J ends, which lost 1 base and 6 bases, there was a span of 22 bases. The V gene's germline CDR1 is LGHDT and CDR2 YNNKEL (reference sequence). The CDR3 DNA reads as TGTGCCAGCAGCCAAGGTACGGTCCGGGGTGTCGAGGGCGAGCAGTACTTC. Protein product: CASSQGTVRGVEGEQYF.

The rearrangement links TRBV19 to TRBJ1-4, with D hard to call. The germline V and J ends were trimmed by 5 bases and 11 bases, with 12 bases remaining between them. The CDR3 spans 12 residues. The V gene's germline CDR1 is LNHDA and CDR2 SQIVND (reference sequence). CDR3 DNA: TGTGCCAGTAGTGTGAACCCCGGGAAACTGTTTTTT. Translating gives CASSVNPGKLFF.

The chain recombines TRBV7-3 with TRBJ2-5, with 7 bases matching TRBD1. The CDR3 runs 14 residues. V lost 4 bases, J lost 2 bases, and 4 bases stayed unmatched. CDR1 is SGHTA, CDR2 FQGTGA, per germline. For the CDR3, the DNA is TGTGCCAGCAGCTCCAGGACAGGACAAGAGACCCAGTACTTC. Protein sequence: CASSSRTGQETQYF. The full variable domain, rest sourced from reference TRBV7-3 and TRBJ2-5, is GAGVSQTPSNKVTEKGKYVELRCDPISGHTALYWYRQSLGQGPEFLIYFQGTGAADDSGLPNDRFFAVRPEGSVSTLKIQRTERGDSAVYLCASSSRTGQETQYFGPGTRLLVL.

Of note for this clone: The junction does not match germline at one end; this may be a read error. The J gene is TRBJ2-7, the V gene TRBV5-1; 7 positions match TRBD1. Germline values: CDR1 SGHRS, CDR2 YFSETQ. The CDR3 runs 14 residues. CDR3 sequence: CASTTGTVSHEQYF. In nucleotides, the CDR3 is TGCGCCAGCACTACCGGGACAGTCTCCCACGAGCAGTACTTC.

This chain uses TRBV9 with TRBJ2-7; a weak D match, TRBD2 (5 bases). The CDR3 sequence is 13 residues long. Deletions cut 4 bases from V and 9 bases from J, with 17 bases between. The germline V gene has CDR1 SGDLS and CDR2 YYNGEE. The CDR3 loop reads CASSLSPGDRQYF. The CDR3, as DNA: TGTGCCAGCAGCTTATCCCCCGGGGATCGGCAGTACTTC.

The chain joins TRBV19 to TRBJ2-2, with D uncertain. V was cut by 11 bases and J by 1 base, with 5 bases left in between. CDR3 length: 11 residues. CDR1 LNHDA and CDR2 SQIVND come from the germline V gene (reference sequence). DNA of the CDR3: TGTGCCGCGGAGAACACCGGGGAGCTGTTTTTT. Translating it yields CAAENTGELFF.

The chain carries TRBV5-1 and TRBJ2-2; 7 nucleotides agree with TRBD1. The V segment lost 4 bases and the J segment 2 bases; nucleotides outside the gene matches: 8. Germline loops: CDR1 SGHRS, CDR2 YFSETQ. The CDR3 length is 16 residues. The CDR3 DNA follows: TGCGCCAGCAGCGAGGGGGCGAGGTTTAACACCGGGGAGCTGTTTTTT. Its translation: CASSEGARFNTGELFF.

The CDR3 reads CASSPSAGGGETQYF. The CDR3 DNA follows: TGCGCCAGCAGCCCCTCGGCAGGGGGAGGAGAGACCCAGTACTTC. V is TRBV5-1 and J is TRBJ2-5; perhaps TRBD1 as D (7 bases). The germline CDR1 and CDR2 sequences are SGHRS and YFSETQ. Trimming stripped 4 bases from V and 4 bases from J, with 17 bases between. CDR3 length equals 15 residues.